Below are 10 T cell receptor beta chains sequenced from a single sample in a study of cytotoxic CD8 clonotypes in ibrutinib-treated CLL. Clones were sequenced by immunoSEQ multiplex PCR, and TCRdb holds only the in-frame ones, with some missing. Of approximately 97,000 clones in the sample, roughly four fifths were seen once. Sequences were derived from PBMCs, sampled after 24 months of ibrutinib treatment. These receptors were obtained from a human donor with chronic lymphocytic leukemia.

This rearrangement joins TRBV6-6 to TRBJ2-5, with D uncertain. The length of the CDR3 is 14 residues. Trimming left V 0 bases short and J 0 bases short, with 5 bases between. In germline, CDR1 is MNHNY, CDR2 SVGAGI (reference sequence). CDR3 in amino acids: CASSYSWNQETQYF. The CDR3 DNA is TGTGCCAGCAGTTACTCATGGAACCAAGAGACCCAGTACTTC.

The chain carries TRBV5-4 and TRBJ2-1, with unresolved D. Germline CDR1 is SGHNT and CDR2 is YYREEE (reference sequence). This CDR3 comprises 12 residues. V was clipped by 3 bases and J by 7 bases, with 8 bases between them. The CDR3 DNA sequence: TGTGCCAGCAGCTACGCCGCTAATGAGCAGTTCTTC. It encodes CASSYAANEQFF.

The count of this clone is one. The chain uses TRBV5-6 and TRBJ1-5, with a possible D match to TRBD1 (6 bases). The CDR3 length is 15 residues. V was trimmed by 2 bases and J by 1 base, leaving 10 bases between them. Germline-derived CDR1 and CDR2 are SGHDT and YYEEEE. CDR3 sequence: CASSFWGQSNQPQHF. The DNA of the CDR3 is TGTGCCAGCAGCTTTTGGGGACAAAGCAATCAGCCCCAGCATTTT.

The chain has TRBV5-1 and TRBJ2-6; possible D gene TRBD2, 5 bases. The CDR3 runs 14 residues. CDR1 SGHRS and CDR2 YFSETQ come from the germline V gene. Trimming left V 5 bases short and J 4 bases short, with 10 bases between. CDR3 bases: TGCGCCAGCAGTCGGACTGCGGGGGCCAACGTCCTGACTTTC. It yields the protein CASSRTAGANVLTF.

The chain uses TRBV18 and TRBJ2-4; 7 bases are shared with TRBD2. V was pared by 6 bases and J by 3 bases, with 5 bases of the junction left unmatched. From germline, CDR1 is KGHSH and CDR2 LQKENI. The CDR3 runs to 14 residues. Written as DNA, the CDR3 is TGTGCCAGCTCTCCCGGGGGGAACAAAAACATTCAGTACTTC. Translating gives CASSPGGNKNIQYF. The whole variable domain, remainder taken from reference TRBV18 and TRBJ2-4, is NAGVMQNPRHLVRRRGQEARLRCSPMKGHSHVYWYRQLPEEGLKFMVYLQKENIIDESGMPKERFSAEFPKEGPSILRIQQVVRGDSAAYFCASSPGGNKNIQYFGAGTRLSVL.

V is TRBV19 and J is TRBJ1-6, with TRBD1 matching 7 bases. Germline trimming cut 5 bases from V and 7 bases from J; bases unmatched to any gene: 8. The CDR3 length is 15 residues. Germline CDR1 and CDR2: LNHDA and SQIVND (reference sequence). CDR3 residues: CASSGRTGSNSPLHF. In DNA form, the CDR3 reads TGTGCCAGTAGTGGGCGGACAGGCTCAAATTCACCCCTCCACTTT.

The CDR3 spells CASTGTSDYGYTF. The CDR3 coding sequence is TGTGCCAGTACCGGGACTAGCGACTATGGCTACACCTTC. The rearrangement uses TRBV19 and TRBJ1-2; D may be TRBD1 (5 bases). CDR3 length: 13 amino acids. Trimming left V 7 bases short and J 3 bases short, with 12 bases between. Germline V gene sequence: CDR1 LNHDA, CDR2 SQIVND (reference sequence).

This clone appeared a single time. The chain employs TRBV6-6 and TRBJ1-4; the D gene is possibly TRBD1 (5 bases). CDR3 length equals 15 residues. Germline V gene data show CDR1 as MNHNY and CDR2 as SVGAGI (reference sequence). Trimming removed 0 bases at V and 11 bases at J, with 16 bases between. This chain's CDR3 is CASSYSTADGRKLFF. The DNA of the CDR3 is TGTGCCAGCAGTTACTCGACAGCGGACGGGAGGAAACTGTTTTTT.

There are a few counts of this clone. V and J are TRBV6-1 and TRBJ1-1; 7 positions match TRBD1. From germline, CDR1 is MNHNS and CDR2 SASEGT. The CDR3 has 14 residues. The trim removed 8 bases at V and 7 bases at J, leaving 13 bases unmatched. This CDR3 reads CASGRQGSGGEAFF. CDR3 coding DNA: TGTGCCAGCGGGAGACAGGGAAGCGGGGGTGAAGCTTTCTTT.

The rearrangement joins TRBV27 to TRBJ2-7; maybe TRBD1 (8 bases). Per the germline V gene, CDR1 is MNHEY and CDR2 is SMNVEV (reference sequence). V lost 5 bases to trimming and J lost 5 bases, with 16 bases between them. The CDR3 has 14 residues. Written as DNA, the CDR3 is TGTGCCAGCAGTCTCAGACAGGGGAGGGACGAGCAGTACTTC. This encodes CASSLRQGRDEQYF.